The entry below describes one TCR beta chain. Its antigen is not known. This entry comes from a study of cytomegalovirus exposure and HLA in healthy donors. At the level of the study: A later analysis reported the same platform for the 110 or so validation repertoires and the 500 to 700 first-cohort repertoires. Findings of the study overall: Specificity of a few CMV-associated chains for CMV antigens was verified in vitro. High sensitivity and specificity were reportedly achieved when the classifier diagnosed cytomegalovirus status.

V shed 1 base and J 5 bases; nucleotides not matched to a gene: 3. The CDR3 extends over 15 amino acids. The germline V gene has CDR1 SEHNR and CDR2 FQNEAQ (reference sequence). Produced via immunoSEQ multiplex PCR; TCRdb's table is partial and in-frame only. The table shows roughly 250,000 clones, with about 83% occurring only once. This clonotype originated in a man aged 18 to 29 in good health and CMV-seronegative. The chain employs TRBV7-9 and TRBJ1-4, with 8 nucleotides matching TRBD1. Sequenced input: PBMCs. In DNA, the CDR3 is TGTGCCAGCAGCTTAGATCGACAGGGGAATGAAAAACTGTTTTTT. Protein: CASSLDRQGNEKLFF.